Sequencing of this T cell receptor (beta chain) was carried out in a study of T-cell memory formation after mild COVID-19. Broader study findings: The finding that pre-infection memory included some responding clones suggested that cross-reactive memory joined. Clones contracting day 15 to 85 were balanced CD4/CD8; later expanders leaned CD4+.

Germline CDR1 is SGHTA and CDR2 is FQGNSA. The CDR3 runs 13 residues. V lost 1 base, J lost 10 bases, and 12 bases lay in between. The table lists this clonotype with a few counts. As yet, its antigen is unknown. 5'RACE, which relied on constant-segment primers, yielded TCR alpha and TCR beta cDNA libraries carrying sample barcodes and UMIs. TCRdb recomputed calls from the 5' RACE reads with MiXCR, one row per CDR3 protein. The table lists 310,000 or so distinct CDR3 sequences, 15% of them singletons. The chain couples TRBV7-2 to TRBJ2-3; the D gene could be TRBD1 or TRBD2 (5 bases each). Sample: PBMCs or a T cell subset sorted from them (not recorded which). The origin of this receptor is a man younger than 35 who had mild COVID-19 (a few samples of this study predate the infection). Cell type and time point are not known. The DNA of the CDR3 is TGTGCCAGCAGCTTAGTCAGGGACGAGTCGCAGTATTTT. Its protein product is CASSLVRDESQYF.